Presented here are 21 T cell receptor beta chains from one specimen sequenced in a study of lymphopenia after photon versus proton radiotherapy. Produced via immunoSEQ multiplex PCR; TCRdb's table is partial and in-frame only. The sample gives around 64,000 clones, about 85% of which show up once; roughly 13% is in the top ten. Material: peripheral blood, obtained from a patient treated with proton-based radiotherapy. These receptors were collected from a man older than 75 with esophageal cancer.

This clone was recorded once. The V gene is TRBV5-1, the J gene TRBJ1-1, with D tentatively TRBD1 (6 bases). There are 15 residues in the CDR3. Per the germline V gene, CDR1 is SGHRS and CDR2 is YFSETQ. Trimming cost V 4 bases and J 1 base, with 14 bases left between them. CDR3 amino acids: CASSGAGQGNTEAFF. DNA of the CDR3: TGCGCCAGCAGCGGAGCGGGACAAGGGAACACTGAAGCTTTCTTT.

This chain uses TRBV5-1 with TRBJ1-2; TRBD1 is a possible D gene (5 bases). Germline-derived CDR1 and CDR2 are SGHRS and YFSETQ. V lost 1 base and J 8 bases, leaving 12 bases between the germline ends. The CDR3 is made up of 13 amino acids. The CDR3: CASSLKGQEGYTF. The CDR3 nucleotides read TGCGCCAGCAGCTTGAAGGGGCAGGAAGGCTACACCTTC.

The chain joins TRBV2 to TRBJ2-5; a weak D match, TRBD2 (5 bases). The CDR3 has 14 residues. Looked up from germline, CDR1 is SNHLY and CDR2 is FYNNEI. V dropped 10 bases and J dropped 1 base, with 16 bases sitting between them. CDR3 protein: CATSRLLAQETQYF. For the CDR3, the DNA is TGTGCCACTAGCCGGTTGTTGGCCCAAGAGACCCAGTACTTC. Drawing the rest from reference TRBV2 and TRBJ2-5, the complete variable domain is EPEVTQTPSHQVTQMGQEVILRCVPISNHLYFYWYRQILGQKVEFLVSFYNNEISEKSEIFDDQFSVERPDGSNFTLKIRSTKLEDSAMYFCATSRLLAQETQYFGPGTRLLVL.

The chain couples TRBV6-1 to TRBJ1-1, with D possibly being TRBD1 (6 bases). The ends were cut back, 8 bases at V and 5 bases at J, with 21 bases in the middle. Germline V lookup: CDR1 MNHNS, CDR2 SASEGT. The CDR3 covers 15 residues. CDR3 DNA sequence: TGTGCCAGCGCCTTTAGGGGGTTATGGGGGACTGAAGCTTTCTTT. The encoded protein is CASAFRGLWGTEAFF.

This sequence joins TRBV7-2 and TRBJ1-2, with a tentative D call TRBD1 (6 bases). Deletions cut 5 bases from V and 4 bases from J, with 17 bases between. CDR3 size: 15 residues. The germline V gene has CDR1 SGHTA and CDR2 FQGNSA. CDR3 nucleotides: TGTGCCAGCAGCCCGCAAGGTGAGGGGGGCTATGGCTACACCTTC. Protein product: CASSPQGEGGYGYTF.

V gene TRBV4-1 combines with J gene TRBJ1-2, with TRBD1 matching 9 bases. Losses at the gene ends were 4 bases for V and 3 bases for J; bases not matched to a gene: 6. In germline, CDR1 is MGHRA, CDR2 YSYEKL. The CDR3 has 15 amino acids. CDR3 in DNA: TGCGCCAGCAGCCCAGGACAGGGGAGTTACTATGGCTACACCTTC. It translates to CASSPGQGSYYGYTF.

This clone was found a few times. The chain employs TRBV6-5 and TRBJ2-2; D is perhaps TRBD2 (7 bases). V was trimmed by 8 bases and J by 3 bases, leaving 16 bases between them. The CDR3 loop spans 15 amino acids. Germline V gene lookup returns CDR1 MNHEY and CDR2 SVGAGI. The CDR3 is CASSKAGAHTGELFF. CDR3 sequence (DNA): TGTGCCAGCTCAAAGGCGGGGGCACACACCGGGGAGCTGTTTTTT.

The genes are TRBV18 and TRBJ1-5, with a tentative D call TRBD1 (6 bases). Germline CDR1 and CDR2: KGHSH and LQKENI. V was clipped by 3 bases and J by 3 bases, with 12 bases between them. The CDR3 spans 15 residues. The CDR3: CASSPPTGTNQPQHF. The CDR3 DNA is TGTGCCAGCTCACCGCCTACAGGGACCAATCAGCCCCAGCATTTT.

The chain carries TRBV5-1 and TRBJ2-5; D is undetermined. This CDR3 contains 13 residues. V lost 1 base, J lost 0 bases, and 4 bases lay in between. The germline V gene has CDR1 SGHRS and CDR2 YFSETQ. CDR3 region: CASSLFNQETQYF. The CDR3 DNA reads TGCGCCAGCAGCTTGTTCAACCAAGAGACCCAGTACTTC.

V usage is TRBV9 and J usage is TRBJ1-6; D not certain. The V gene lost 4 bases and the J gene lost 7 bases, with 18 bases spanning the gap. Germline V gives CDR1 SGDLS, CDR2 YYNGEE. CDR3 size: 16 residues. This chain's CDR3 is CASSPFNGVGNSPLHF. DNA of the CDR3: TGTGCCAGCAGCCCCTTTAATGGGGTAGGCAATTCACCCCTCCACTTT.

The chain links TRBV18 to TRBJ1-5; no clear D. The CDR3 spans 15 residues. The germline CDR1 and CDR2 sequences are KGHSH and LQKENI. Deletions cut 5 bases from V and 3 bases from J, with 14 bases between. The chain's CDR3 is CASSTNSGTNQPQHF. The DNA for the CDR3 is TGTGCCAGCTCAACCAATTCTGGCACCAATCAGCCCCAGCATTTT. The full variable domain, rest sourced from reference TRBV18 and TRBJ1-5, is NAGVMQNPRHLVRRRGQEARLRCSPMKGHSHVYWYRQLPEEGLKFMVYLQKENIIDESGMPKERFSAEFPKEGPSILRIQQVVRGDSAAYFCASSTNSGTNQPQHFGDGTRLSIL.

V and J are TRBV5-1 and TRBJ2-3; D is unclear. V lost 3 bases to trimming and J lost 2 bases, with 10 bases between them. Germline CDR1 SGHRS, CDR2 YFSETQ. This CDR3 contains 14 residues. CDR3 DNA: TGCGCCAGCAGCTCCTTAATGGTCACAGATACGCAGTATTTT. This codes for CASSSLMVTDTQYF. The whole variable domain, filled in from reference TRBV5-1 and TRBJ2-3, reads KAGVTQTPRYLIKTRGQQVTLSCSPISGHRSVSWYQQTPGQGLQFLFEYFSETQRNKGNFPGRFSGRQFSNSRSEMNVSTLELGDSALYLCASSSLMVTDTQYFGPGTRLTVL.

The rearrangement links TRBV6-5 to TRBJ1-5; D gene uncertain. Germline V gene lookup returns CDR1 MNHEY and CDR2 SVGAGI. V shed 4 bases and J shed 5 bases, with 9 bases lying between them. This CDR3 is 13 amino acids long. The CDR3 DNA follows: TGTGCCAGCAGTTTCGGGGTTGATCAGCCCCAGCATTTT. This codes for CASSFGVDQPQHF.

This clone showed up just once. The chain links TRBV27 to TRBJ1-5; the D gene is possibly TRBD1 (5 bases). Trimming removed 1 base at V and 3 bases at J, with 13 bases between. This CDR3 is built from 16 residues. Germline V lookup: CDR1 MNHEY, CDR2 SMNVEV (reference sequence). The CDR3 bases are TGTGCCAGCAGTTTATTATATGACAGCACCAATCAGCCCCAGCATTTT. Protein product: CASSLLYDSTNQPQHF.

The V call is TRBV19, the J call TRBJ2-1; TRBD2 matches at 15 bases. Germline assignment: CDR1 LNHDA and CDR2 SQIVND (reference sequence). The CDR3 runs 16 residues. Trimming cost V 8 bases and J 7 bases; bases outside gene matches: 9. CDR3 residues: CASESGGLAGGNEQFF. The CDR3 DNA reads TGTGCCAGTGAAAGCGGCGGACTAGCGGGAGGGAATGAGCAGTTCTTC.

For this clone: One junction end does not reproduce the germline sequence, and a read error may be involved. This CDR3 reads CASSFQSGGNEQFF. CDR3 in DNA: TGTGCCAGCAGCTTTCAGAGCGGGGGGAATGAACAGTTCTTC. The chain employs TRBV11-2 and TRBJ2-1; 9 bases match TRBD2. CDR3 length: 14 residues. From germline, CDR1 is SGHAT and CDR2 FQNNGV.

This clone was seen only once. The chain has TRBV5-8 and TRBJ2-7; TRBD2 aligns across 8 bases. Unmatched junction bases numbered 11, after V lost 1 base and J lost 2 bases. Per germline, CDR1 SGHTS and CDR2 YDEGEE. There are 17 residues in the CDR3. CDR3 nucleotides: TGTGCCAGCAGCTTGATGCGGGGGGCGGGAGTTCCCTACGAGCAGTACTTC. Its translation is CASSLMRGAGVPYEQYF.

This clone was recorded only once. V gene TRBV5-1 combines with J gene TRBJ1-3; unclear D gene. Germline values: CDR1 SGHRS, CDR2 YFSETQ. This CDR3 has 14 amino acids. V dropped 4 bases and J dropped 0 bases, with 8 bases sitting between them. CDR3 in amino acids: CASSEGNSGNTIYF. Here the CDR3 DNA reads TGCGCCAGCAGCGAAGGAAACTCTGGAAACACCATATATTTT.

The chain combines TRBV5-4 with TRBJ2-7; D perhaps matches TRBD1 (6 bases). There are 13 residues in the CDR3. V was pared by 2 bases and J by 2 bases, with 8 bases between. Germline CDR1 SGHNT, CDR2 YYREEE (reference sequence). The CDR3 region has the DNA TGTGCCAGCAGCTTAACAGGGACCTACGAGCAGTACTTC. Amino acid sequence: CASSLTGTYEQYF.

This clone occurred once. Here the CDR3 reads CASSLGTAPLANYGYTF. The CDR3 DNA reads TGTGCCAGCAGCCTTGGGACAGCTCCCCTAGCTAACTATGGCTACACCTTC. The chain employs TRBV9 and TRBJ1-2; TRBD1 matches at 7 bases. CDR1 is SGDLS and CDR2 is YYNGEE in the germline V gene. CDR3 length: 17 amino acids. The ends lost 4 bases at V and 0 bases at J; junction bases unmatched: 12.

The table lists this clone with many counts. CDR3: CASSTGSAYGYTF. CDR3 bases: TGTGCCAGCAGCACAGGGTCTGCCTATGGCTACACCTTC. The chain employs TRBV4-2 and TRBJ1-2, with D possibly TRBD1 on 6 matching bases. The germline CDR1 and CDR2 sequences are LGHNA and YNFKEQ. The CDR3 spans 13 residues. Trimming left V 5 bases short and J 4 bases short, with 11 bases between.